A selection of T cell receptor beta chains follows, all from one sample in a study of blood T cell repertoires in COVID-19. The assay was immunoSEQ multiplex PCR, and TCRdb's table has in-frame clones only and misses some. The table includes about 93,000 clones, about 77% detected once. The sample was peripheral blood. The receptor set was obtained from a human donor in a cohort sampled during active COVID-19. The CDR3 runs from the conserved cysteine through the conserved F or W. A D gene is named only where the DNA matches it firmly. Not every row has a clone size; where given, it reads once, few, many or a size class.

. | TRBJ2-7 | . | TRBV5-8 | CASSLVRGAYVEQYF | TGTGCCAGCAGCTTGGTCAGGGGCGCTTACGTTGAGCAGTACTTC
TRBD2 | TRBJ2-1 | . | TRBV30 | CAWSVQRGGLLVYNEQFF | TGTGCCTGGAGTGTACAACGGGGGGGCCTTCTCGTTTACAATGAGCAGTTCTTC
TRBD1 | TRBJ2-1 | once | TRBV9 | CASSVGDRVDNEQFF | TGTGCCAGCAGCGTAGGGGACAGGGTTGACAATGAGCAGTTCTTC
. | TRBJ1-3 | . | TRBV6-5 | CASSSFRSGNTIYF | TGTGCCAGTTCCAGTTTCCGATCTGGAAACACCATATATTTT
TRBD2 | TRBJ2-1 | . | TRBV7-9 | CASNPGLGYNEQFF | TGTGCCAGCAACCCCGGACTAGGCTACAATGAGCAGTTCTTC
TRBD2 | TRBJ2-3 | . | TRBV10-1 | CATPGSGKTDTQYF | TGCGCCACCCCGGGTAGCGGGAAGACAGATACGCAGTATTTT
TRBD1 | TRBJ1-6 | few | TRBV19 | CASSIVWTGNKSPLHF | TGTGCCAGTAGTATAGTCTGGACAGGGAATAAATCACCCCTCCACTTT
. | TRBJ2-4 | . | TRBV6-1 | CASSEALGLRESSGKNIQYF | TGTGCCAGCAGTGAAGCATTGGGCCTCAGGGAATCTTCGGGCAAAAACATTCAGTACTTC
. | TRBJ1-1 | . | TRBV10-3 | CAISPGGLNTEAFF | TGTGCCATCAGCCCCGGAGGTCTGAACACTGAAGCTTTCTTT
TRBD2 | TRBJ2-1 | . | TRBV6-2/TRBV6-3 | CASSPPELSGSRFF | TGTGCCAGCAGTCCGCCCGAGCTTAGCGGGAGCAGGTTCTTC
TRBD1 | TRBJ2-7 | . | TRBV7-8 | CASSSLGAGGPSEQYF | TGTGCCAGCAGCTCCCTGGGGGCAGGGGGCCCCTCCGAGCAGTACTTC
TRBD1 | TRBJ2-7 | . | TRBV5-5 | CASSFFVAGGSYEQYF | TGTGCCAGCAGCTTCTTCGTTGCAGGGGGCTCCTACGAGCAGTACTTC
. | TRBJ1-5 | . | TRBV7-2 | CASSLGANQPQHF | TGTGCCAGCAGCTTGGGGGCCAATCAGCCCCAGCATTTT
TRBD1 | TRBJ2-7 | . | TRBV7-2 | CASSRGGWEQYF | TGTGCCAGCAGCCGAGGGGGCTGGGAGCAGTACTTC
. | TRBJ1-6 | . | TRBV7-3 | CASSLNAGSPLHF | TGTGCCAGCAGCTTGAATGCGGGTTCACCCCTCCACTTT
. | TRBJ2-3 | . | TRBV3-1/TRBV3-2 | CASSPQLSTDTQYF | TGTGCCAGCAGCCCCCAACTTAGCACAGATACGCAGTATTTT
TRBD1 | TRBJ1-6 | . | TRBV14 | CASSHQKGQVGSPLHF | TGTGCCAGCAGCCACCAAAAGGGACAGGTCGGATCACCCCTCCACTTT
. | TRBJ1-1 | . | TRBV6-2/TRBV6-3 | CASSYLGAGTEAFF | TGTGCCAGCAGTTACCTGGGTGCGGGCACTGAAGCTTTCTTT
. | TRBJ2-1 | . | TRBV7-3 | CASSRGQRNNEQFF | TGTGCCAGCAGCCGAGGACAGAGAAACAATGAGCAGTTCTTC
TRBD1 | TRBJ2-1 | . | TRBV28 | CASSLRQGDYNEQFF | TGTGCCAGCAGTTTACGACAGGGGGATTACAATGAGCAGTTCTTC
TRBD2 | TRBJ2-7 | . | TRBV19 | CASSRSSGTYEQYF | TGTGCCAGTAGTAGGTCTAGCGGTACCTACGAGCAGTACTTC
. | TRBJ2-5 | . | TRBV30 | CAWSVGLRRETQYF | TGTGCCTGGAGTGTTGGACTCAGGAGGGAGACCCAGTACTTC
TRBD1 | TRBJ2-6 | . | TRBV5-4 | CASSLTGVTSGANVLTF | TGTGCCAGCAGCTTGACAGGGGTCACCTCTGGGGCCAACGTCCTGACTTTC
TRBD1 | TRBJ2-4 | . | TRBV2 | CASTLEGQGAGIQYF | TGTGCCAGCACCCTCGAGGGACAGGGGGCGGGCATTCAGTACTTC
. | TRBJ1-4 | . | TRBV29-1 | CSVVESEKLFF | TGCAGCGTTGTAGAAAGCGAAAAACTGTTTTTT
. | TRBJ2-2 | . | TRBV10-3 | CAIGEATGELFF | TGTGCCATCGGGGAGGCCACCGGGGAGCTGTTTTTT
TRBD1 | TRBJ2-3 | few | TRBV28 | CASSFPYTGEDTQYF | TGTGCCAGCAGTTTCCCGTACACAGGGGAAGATACGCAGTATTTT
. | TRBJ1-1 | . | TRBV7-9 | CASSLQNTEAFF | TGTGCCAGCAGCTTACAGAACACTGAAGCTTTCTTT
. | TRBJ2-3 | . | TRBV27 | CASRRTGYSTDTQYF | TGTGCCAGCAGGCGAACAGGTTACTCCACAGATACGCAGTATTTT
TRBD1 | TRBJ1-1 | . | TRBV18 | CASSPGQGGTEAFF | TGTGCCAGCTCACCGGGACAGGGAGGGACTGAAGCTTTCTTT
TRBD1 | TRBJ1-1 | once | TRBV2 | CASSRQGNTEAFF | TGTGCCAGCAGCCGACAGGGTAACACTGAAGCTTTCTTT
. | TRBJ2-7 | . | TRBV9 | CASNGFRDGTYEQYF | TGTGCCAGCAATGGCTTCAGGGATGGAACCTACGAGCAGTACTTC
. | TRBJ1-2 | . | TRBV9 | CASSGTLTNYGYTF | TGTGCCAGCAGCGGGACATTAACTAACTATGGCTACACCTTC
TRBD2 | TRBJ2-1 | . | TRBV5-1 | CASSLAGGLAGPNEQFF | TGCGCCAGCAGCTTGGCAGGGGGACTAGCGGGACCTAATGAGCAGTTCTTC
. | TRBJ1-6 | few | TRBV28 | CASSPHTVNSPLHF | TGTGCCAGCAGTCCCCATACTGTGAATTCACCCCTCCACTTT
TRBD1 | TRBJ2-7 | . | TRBV6-6 | CASSTNRGEQYF | TGTGCCAGCAGTACCAACAGGGGTGAGCAGTACTTC
TRBD1 | TRBJ1-4 | . | TRBV3-1/TRBV3-2 | CASSQGTGGLGEKLFF | TGTGCCAGCAGCCAGGGGACAGGGGGATTGGGTGAAAAACTGTTTTTT
TRBD1 | TRBJ1-2 | . | TRBV7-9 | CASSYRGQEGYTF | TGTGCCAGCAGCTACAGGGGGCAGGAAGGCTACACCTTC
TRBD1 | TRBJ1-3 | . | TRBV11-2 | CASSNTGTGAYGNTIYF | TGTGCCAGCAGCAATACCGGGACAGGGGCATATGGAAACACCATATATTTT
. | TRBJ1-4 | . | TRBV7-8 | CASSLGAHRANEKLFF | TGTGCCAGCAGCTTAGGGGCTCACAGGGCTAATGAAAAACTGTTTTTT
TRBD1 | TRBJ2-7 | . | TRBV7-2 | CASSSGGDRHEQYF | TGTGCCAGCAGCTCAGGGGGCGACCGTCACGAGCAGTACTTC
TRBD1 | TRBJ2-5 | . | TRBV11-1 | CASSVGQGAEETQYF | TGTGCCAGCAGCGTCGGACAGGGGGCCGAAGAGACCCAGTACTTC
TRBD1 | TRBJ2-5 | . | TRBV28 | CASSMRPTGGETQYF | TGTGCCAGCAGTATGAGACCGACAGGGGGGGAGACCCAGTACTTC
. | TRBJ1-6 | . | TRBV14 | CASSQEPLISSYNSPLHF | TGTGCCAGCAGCCAAGAACCGTTGATTAGCTCCTATAATTCACCCCTCCACTTT
TRBD1 | TRBJ2-7 | . | TRBV28 | CASNEGAGYEQYF | TGTGCCAGCAACGAGGGGGCGGGCTACGAGCAGTACTTC
. | TRBJ1-1 | few | TRBV19 | CASTTGNTEAFF | TGTGCCAGTACTACAGGGAACACTGAAGCTTTCTTT
. | TRBJ2-3 | . | TRBV24-1 | CATGRGDTDTQYF | TGTGCCACCGGCAGGGGAGACACAGATACGCAGTATTTT
. | TRBJ1-2 | . | TRBV12-3/TRBV12-4 | CASSTRGSGYTF | TGTGCCAGCAGTACCAGGGGTTCAGGCTACACCTTC
. | TRBJ2-7 | . | TRBV12-1 | CASIAGFSEQYF | TGTGCCAGCATCGCAGGGTTTTCCGAGCAGTACTTC
TRBD1 | TRBJ1-5 | . | TRBV27 | CASRSQGAGDQPQHF | TGTGCCAGCAGGTCACAGGGGGCAGGCGATCAGCCCCAGCATTTT
TRBD2 | TRBJ2-1 | . | TRBV15 | CATSLRGRGDEQFF | TGTGCCACCAGCCTCCGGGGGAGGGGAGATGAGCAGTTCTTC
. | TRBJ2-4 | . | TRBV6-6 | CASGPRGSFENIQYF | TGTGCCAGCGGCCCGAGGGGGAGCTTCGAAAACATTCAGTACTTC
. | TRBJ2-7 | . | TRBV5-6 | CASSGFGHEQYF | TGTGCCAGCTCGGGGTTTGGGCACGAGCAGTACTTC
. | TRBJ2-7 | . | TRBV19 | CASSYMTGLSYEQYF | TGTGCCAGTAGTTATATGACAGGATTATCCTACGAGCAGTACTTC